This T cell receptor beta chain was identified in a study of CD8 T cells in Susac syndrome. The V gene lost 2 bases and the J gene lost 3 bases, with 11 bases spanning the gap. This CDR3 has 15 amino acids. Negative isolation was used for CD8+ and CD4+ T cells, and FACS enrichment was applied to TEMRA cells. Random hexamers were used to reverse transcribe 0.5 to 1 ug of RNA. TCRdb re-called the immunoSEQ multiplex PCR reads through MiXCR, storing one row per CDR3 protein. This sample has around 150,000 distinct CDR3 sequences; approximately 96% occur once, and the top ten carry less than 0.085%. Sequenced: CD4+ T cells from PBMCs. The chain has TRBV12-3 or TRBV12-4 and TRBJ2-1, with a weak D call TRBD1 (5 bases). The clonotype originates from a human donor with Susac syndrome. The CDR3 here is CASSLKAGNYNEQFF. CDR3 coding DNA: TGTGCCAGCAGTTTAAAGGCAGGGAACTACAATGAGCAGTTCTTC.